This record looks at one T cell receptor (beta chain) sequence and its context. This record comes from a study of CD8+ T cells in alopecia areata. With V trimmed by 4 bases and J by 2 bases, 5 bases remained unmatched. Germline CDR1 reads SGHNT; CDR2 reads YYREEE (reference sequence). This CDR3 spans 16 amino acids. Treatment denoted: oral pan-JAK inhibitor, 5-10 mg twice daily. Reverse transcription of extracted RNA yielded cDNA, which provided the sequencing template. Clones were sequenced by immunoSEQ multiplex PCR, and TCRdb holds only the in-frame ones, with some missing. The sample lists about 270,000 clones, 50% to 75% occurring once.

The source is a human donor with alopecia areata. The chain carries TRBV5-4 and TRBJ2-3, with 12 bases that match TRBD2. Sequences were derived from CD4+ T cells sorted from blood, sampled around week 52, from a patient treated with tofacitinib. The DNA for the CDR3 is TGTGCCAGCAGCCCACTAGCGGGGGGACTCACAGATACGCAGTATTTT. Its protein is CASSPLAGGLTDTQYF. Full variable domain (outside the CDR3, taken from reference TRBV5-4 and TRBJ2-3): ETGVTQSPTHLIKTRGQQVTLRCSSQSGHNTVSWYQQALGQGPQFIFQYYREEENGRGNFPPRFSGLQFPNYSSELNVNALELDDSALYLCASSPLAGGLTDTQYFGPGTRLTVL.